A selection of T cell receptor beta chains follows, all from one sample in a study of T cells after posttransplantation cyclophosphamide. Clones were sequenced by immunoSEQ multiplex PCR, and TCRdb holds only the in-frame ones, with some missing. Observed in the sample are 25,000 to 30,000 clones, none of them singletons. Sequencing was done on a sample of PBMCs. These receptor sequences come from a woman aged 60-75 years in good health, CMV-negative, and a related stem cell transplant donor. Both conserved end residues are part of each CDR3. D genes are given only for firm matches. Not every row has a clone size; where given, it reads once, few, many or a size class.

d_call j_call clone_size v_call cdr3_nt cdr3_aa
- TRBJ1-1 many TRBV12-3/TRBV12-4 TGTGCCAGCAGTTTAAGGGGTACCCTGAGTACTGAAGCTTTCTTT CASSLRGTLSTEAFF
- TRBJ1-2 many TRBV19 TGTGCCAGTACTCCCTCCAGGGCGGACTATGGCTACACCTTC CASTPSRADYGYTF
- TRBJ2-2 few TRBV7-2 TGTGCCAGCAGCTCCGCGGGGTCGACCGGGGAGCTGTTTTTT CASSSAGSTGELFF
- TRBJ2-7 many TRBV27 TGTGCCAGCAGGAAGCTGGGACAAATCTACGAGCAGTACTTC CASRKLGQIYEQYF
- TRBJ1-1 many TRBV11-2 TGTGCCAGCAGCTTGGGGGGGCAACTGGACACTGAAGCTTTCTTT CASSLGGQLDTEAFF
- TRBJ2-3 - TRBV2 TGTGCCAGCAACCCGACGACTAGACGCACAGATACGCAGTATTTT CASNPTTRRTDTQYF
- TRBJ2-2 many TRBV12-3/TRBV12-4 TGTGCCAGCAGGTCGACTTTTACGAACACCGGGGAGCTGTTTTTT CASRSTFTNTGELFF
- TRBJ1-1 many TRBV12-3/TRBV12-4 TGTGCCAGCAGATTGTCGGGAGGGGGTTCCACTGAAGCTTTCTTT CASRLSGGGSTEAFF
TRBD1 TRBJ1-4 many TRBV5-1 TGCGCCAGCAGCCCAGGACAGGGAGGAGAAAAACTGTTTTTT CASSPGQGGEKLFF
TRBD1 TRBJ2-5 many TRBV5-4 TGTGCCAGCAGCTTGACAGGGGGGAGAGAGACCCAGTACTTC CASSLTGGRETQYF
TRBD1 TRBJ1-2 many TRBV11-1 TGTGCCAGCAGCCCCGACAGGGATCATGGCTACACCTTC CASSPDRDHGYTF
- TRBJ1-5 many TRBV6-1 TGTGCCAGCAGTGAAGGTTATCGTTCTGGGGGACTTAGCAATCAGCCCCAGCATTTT CASSEGYRSGGLSNQPQHF
TRBD2 TRBJ2-1 many TRBV7-2 TGTGCCAGCAGCGTTGGTGTAGCGGGGAACAATGAGCAGTTCTTC CASSVGVAGNNEQFF
- TRBJ1-3 many TRBV5-1 TGCGCCAGCAGTGAGGACAGTAGAAACACCATATATTTT CASSEDSRNTIYF
- TRBJ2-7 - TRBV30 TGTGCCTGGAGTGTCTCTGCGGTCGATACCTACGAGCAGTACTTC CAWSVSAVDTYEQYF
TRBD2 TRBJ2-4 many TRBV7-7 TGTGCTAGCAGCCTGATCACTAGCGGGGGGGCCCGGGCCAAAAACATTCAGTACTTC CASSLITSGGARAKNIQYF
TRBD2 TRBJ2-7 many TRBV11-1 TGTGCCAGCAGCTCAAAAGTTCGGCTAGCGGCCTCCTACGAGCAGTACTTC CASSSKVRLAASYEQYF
TRBD1 TRBJ1-2 many TRBV4-1 TGCGCCAGCAGCCCTACTCCGGACAGGGAGGGCTACACCTTC CASSPTPDREGYTF
- TRBJ2-1 many TRBV18 TGTGCCAGCTCACCTAGCGTTGGCAACAATGAGCAGTTCTTC CASSPSVGNNEQFF
TRBD2 TRBJ2-3 many TRBV13 TGTGCCAGCAGATGGGGGGGGGATACGCAGTATTTT CASRWGGDTQYF
TRBD2 TRBJ2-1 many TRBV7-2 TGTGCCAGCAGCTTATCTACTAGCGGGGCGTATGAGCAGTTCTTC CASSLSTSGAYEQFF
TRBD1 TRBJ1-2 - TRBV5-1 TGCGCCAGCAGCCTCTCCGGGACAGGGACCCTTGGCTACACCTTC CASSLSGTGTLGYTF
- TRBJ1-2 many TRBV6-6 TGTGCCAGCAGTTACTCTGGGGGCGCCCCAGGGAGCTACACCTTC CASSYSGGAPGSYTF
- TRBJ2-5 - TRBV30 TGTGCCTGGAGTGGGACAGTAGAGACCCAGTACTTC CAWSGTVETQYF
- TRBJ1-5 many TRBV19 TGTGCCAGTAGTATAGCCGCGGCCTCGGGGCAGCCCCAGCATTTT CASSIAAASGQPQHF
- TRBJ1-5 many TRBV7-2 TGTGCCAGCAGCTTAACCCAAAATACAGGGTCCAATCAGCCCCAGCATTTT CASSLTQNTGSNQPQHF
TRBD1 TRBJ2-7 medium-sized TRBV5-8 TGTGCCAGCAGCTTGGACAGGGGAAGGAAGGAGCAGTACTTC CASSLDRGRKEQYF
- TRBJ1-6 many TRBV18 TGTGCCAGCTCCGGGGGGGTAAACTCACCCCTCCACTTT CASSGGVNSPLHF
- TRBJ1-2 many TRBV10-2 TGCGCCAGCAGTGATCAGGGGTATGGCTACACCTTC CASSDQGYGYTF
TRBD1 TRBJ2-1 many TRBV6-4 TGTGCCAGCAGTGGGGGACAGGGTCTTGGTGAGCAGTTCTTC CASSGGQGLGEQFF
- TRBJ2-1 many TRBV27 TGTGCCAGCAGTTTCGGAGGGGGGGCCTACAATGAGCAGTTCTTC CASSFGGGAYNEQFF
TRBD1 TRBJ2-7 many TRBV27 TGTGCCAGCACTGCTGGGACAGGCCCTTACGAGCAGTACTTC CASTAGTGPYEQYF
- TRBJ2-3 many TRBV24-1 TGTGCCACCAGTGATGAGCGGGCCGTGAGGGATACGCAGTATTTT CATSDERAVRDTQYF
TRBD2 TRBJ2-7 many TRBV11-2 TGTGCCAGCAGCTTAGGACTAGCGGGTCCTAGAGTTAAGCAGTACTTC CASSLGLAGPRVKQYF
- TRBJ1-1 many TRBV19 TGTGCCAGCAACTCCCGCAGGGAAGGAACTGAAGCTTTCTTT CASNSRREGTEAFF
TRBD2 TRBJ2-5 - TRBV5-1 TGCGCCAGCAGCTCCCCGGTTAGCGGGGGCACGGGGTCCCAGTACTTC CASSSPVSGGTGSQYF
- TRBJ2-3 few TRBV15 TGTGCCACCAGCAGAAACCAGGGAGATACGCAGTATTTT CATSRNQGDTQYF
TRBD1 TRBJ1-4 many TRBV28 TGTGCCAGCAGTGACATCGGGACAGGGGATGAAAAACTGTTTTTT CASSDIGTGDEKLFF
- TRBJ1-2 many TRBV6-5 TGTGCCAGCAGCTGGACAGTCAGTAATGGCTACACCTTC CASSWTVSNGYTF
- TRBJ1-5 many TRBV7-2 TGTGCCAGCAGCTTACAGGTGACAGGCAATCAGCCCCAGCATTTT CASSLQVTGNQPQHF
- TRBJ2-3 - TRBV11-3 TGTGCCAGCAGCTTAGCGGGGGGCTCGACAGATACGCAGTATTTT CASSLAGGSTDTQYF
- TRBJ2-7 many TRBV18 TGTGCCAGCTCACCATATGGCTCCGCCTACGAGCAGTACTTC CASSPYGSAYEQYF
TRBD1 TRBJ1-2 many TRBV11-2 TGTGCCAGCAGCTTTGATTCCGGGACAGCATATGGCTACACCTTC CASSFDSGTAYGYTF
TRBD1 TRBJ1-1 many TRBV6-2/TRBV6-3 TGTGCCAGCAGAAGGGGACAGGGGAGGGAGAACACTGAAGCTTTCTTT CASRRGQGRENTEAFF
- TRBJ2-1 many TRBV19 TGTGCCAGTAGTATCCCAGGGGGGAGCGAGCAGTTCTTC CASSIPGGSEQFF
- TRBJ2-7 many TRBV2 TGTGCCAGCATGGAAACAGGGCGAACCTACGAGCAGTACTTC CASMETGRTYEQYF
TRBD1 TRBJ1-1 many TRBV9 TGTGCCAGCAGCGCATTGGACAGGGCCACTGAAGCTTTCTTT CASSALDRATEAFF
- TRBJ2-5 - TRBV18 TGTGCCAGCTCACCACCGGGCAGACAAGAGACCCAGTACTTC CASSPPGRQETQYF
TRBD2 TRBJ2-1 many TRBV4-1 TGCGCCAGCAGCCAAGAGGGGCGGGGGACCCCACTAAGTGAGCAGTTCTTC CASSQEGRGTPLSEQFF
TRBD2 TRBJ2-1 - TRBV28 TGTGCCAGCAGGCGGACTAGAGTGGGAAGCTCCTACAATGAGCAGTTCTTC CASRRTRVGSSYNEQFF
- TRBJ1-6 many TRBV12-3/TRBV12-4 TGTGCCAGCACTGGACAGCTAAATTCACCCCTCCACTTT CASTGQLNSPLHF
- TRBJ2-5 many TRBV6-1 TGTGCCAGCAGCCAGAGTACAGTACAAGAGACCCAGTACTTC CASSQSTVQETQYF